This entry describes one T cell receptor beta chain. Data came from immunoSEQ multiplex PCR; TCRdb stores just in-frame clones and leaves some out. Of around 67,000 clones in the sample, around 86% were seen once. Per the germline V gene, CDR1 is SQVTM and CDR2 is ANQGSEA. This CDR3 has 13 residues. J was trimmed by 6 bases and V by 3 bases; bases with no gene match: 8. This sample is drawn from a study of glioma-infiltrating T cells after dendritic cell vaccination. Study details: Patients received autologous tumor lysate-pulsed dendritic cell vaccination between 2003 and 2012.

Blood PBMC samples: pre-vaccination, two weeks post third vaccination, and at tumor progression. The material sequenced was blood, taken before dendritic cell vaccination. This clonotype was sampled from a human donor with glioblastoma. V is TRBV29-1 and J is TRBJ2-7; 7 bases align to TRBD1. Here the CDR3 DNA reads TGCAGCGTTGATGAGCGGACAGGTGGCGAGCAGTACTTC. Encoded protein: CSVDERTGGEQYF.